The clone carrying this TCR beta chain was picked up many times. Genomic DNA, serving as template, underwent TCR beta VDJ and CDR3 profiling. TCRdb itself ran the reads through MiXCR, one entry per CDR3 protein. The table has roughly 150,000 distinct CDR3 sequences, around 48% seen once; the top ten hold approximately 3%. This sample was included in a study of CD8+CD57+ T cells in acquired aplastic anemia. CD8+CD57+ cell expansion, shown by flow cytometry, had occurred in the patients selected for sequencing. Sequencing was performed on sorted CD4+, CD8+, or CD8+CD57+ T cells (not recorded which) from PBMCs. The source of this sequence is a human donor with aplastic anemia.

The CDR3 nucleotides are TGCAGTGCTCCCTCGGACAGGGGCCACGAGCAGTACTTC. Encoded protein: CSAPSDRGHEQYF. V is TRBV20-1 and J is TRBJ2-7, with 9 bases matching TRBD1. The germline gives CDR1 DFQATT, CDR2 SNEGSKA (reference sequence). This CDR3 has 13 residues. The trim removed 5 bases at V and 5 bases at J, leaving 7 bases unmatched.